This TCR beta chain came from a study of blood T cell repertoires in COVID-19. Across the whole study: Sites across the United States, Italy and Spain contributed samples from acute and convalescent COVID-19. T cells, B-cell-depleted T cells, or PBMCs supplied cDNA or gDNA.

This clone occurred once. Original analysis: Scientists estimated how many nucleated cells there were by amplifying reference gene primers. Sequenced by immunoSEQ multiplex PCR; TCRdb stores in-frame clones only, minus some. The V and J calls and clone size are taken from that table; D and trimming were inferred from the DNA. Of approximately 180,000 clones in the sample, around 85% are singletons; the top ten hold roughly 9.7%. The CDR3 length is 14 residues. Germline CDR1 KGHDR, CDR2 SFDVKD. The trim removed 7 bases at V and 2 bases at J, leaving 2 bases unmatched. This rearrangement joins TRBV24-1 to TRBJ2-1, with 9 bases matching TRBD1. The sequencing sample was made of peripheral blood. This receptor was identified in a human donor with active or convalescent COVID-19. The donor label of this sample is uncertain. CDR3 DNA: TGTGCCACCAGAGGGACAGGGACCTACAATGAGCAGTTCTTC. It yields the protein CATRGTGTYNEQFF.